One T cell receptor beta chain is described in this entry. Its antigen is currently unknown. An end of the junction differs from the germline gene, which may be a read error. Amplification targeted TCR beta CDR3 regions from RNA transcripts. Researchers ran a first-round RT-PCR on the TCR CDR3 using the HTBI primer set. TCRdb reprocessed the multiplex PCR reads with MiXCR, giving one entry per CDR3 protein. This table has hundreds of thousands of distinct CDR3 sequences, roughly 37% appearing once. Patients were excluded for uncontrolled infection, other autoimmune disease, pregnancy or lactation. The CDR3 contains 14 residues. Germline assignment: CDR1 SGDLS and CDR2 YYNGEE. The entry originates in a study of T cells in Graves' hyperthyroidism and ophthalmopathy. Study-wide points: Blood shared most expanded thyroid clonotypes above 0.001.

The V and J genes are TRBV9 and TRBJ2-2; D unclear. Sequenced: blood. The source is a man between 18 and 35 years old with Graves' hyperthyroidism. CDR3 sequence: CASSERTNIGELFF. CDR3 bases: TGTGCCAGCAGCGAAAGAACGAACATCGGGGAGCTGTTTTTT.